This is a list of T cell receptor beta chains from one sample in a study of T cell responses to AZD1222 COVID-19 vaccine. This table comes from immunoSEQ multiplex PCR, and its TCRdb copy is limited to in-frame clones, with some not included. The table shows about 120,000 clones, with 92% occurring only once. This material consisted of peripheral blood, taken on day 0 of AZD1222 vaccination. The receptor set was obtained from an adult in good health. Both conserved end residues are trimmed from each CDR3.

CDR3 protein,J gene,V gene,CDR3 length
SVEEANEQF,TRBJ2-1,TRBV29-1,9
ASSVTVLDYGYT,TRBJ1-2,TRBV19,12
ASSLGWRQGLSGANVLT,TRBJ2-6,TRBV7-6,17
ASSQGGGTVSPLH,TRBJ1-6,TRBV4-3,13
AWRPGQSYNEQF,TRBJ2-1,TRBV30,12
ASSLTGHTEAF,TRBJ1-1,TRBV27,11
ASSIRTGDSTEAF,TRBJ1-1,TRBV5-1,13
AWSLVQGWEKLF,TRBJ1-4,TRBV30,12
ASSPGGDTQY,TRBJ2-3,TRBV7-3,10
SAGTALQNYGYT,TRBJ1-2,TRBV29-1,12
ASSSIQYTGELF,TRBJ2-2,TRBV7-8,12
ASSLSAGGTDTQY,TRBJ2-3,TRBV5-1,13
ASSESGAGGQDEQF,TRBJ2-1,TRBV6-4,14
ASSPRVTGGSYEQY,TRBJ2-7,TRBV18,14
ASSWGQGSNQPQH,TRBJ1-5,TRBV7-2,13
ASRGDRVRAF,TRBJ1-1,TRBV6-5,10
ASSQGRGLDYGYT,TRBJ1-2,TRBV14,13
ASSLVDRGSPLH,TRBJ1-6,TRBV11-2,12
ASSFGQTTQY,TRBJ2-3,TRBV12-3/TRBV12-4,10
ASSSGTALFYGYT,TRBJ1-2,TRBV5-6,13
ASSLVAGIGNTIY,TRBJ1-3,TRBV7-9,13
ASSLGQGGYNEQF,TRBJ2-1,TRBV11-1,13
ASSLQGGRTNSPLH,TRBJ1-6,TRBV5-1,14
ASSLDQPLEAF,TRBJ1-1,TRBV5-4,11
ATSDGTGSLANYGYT,TRBJ1-2,TRBV24-1,15
ASSQGGNTEAF,TRBJ1-1,TRBV4-1,11
ASSWGALDTEAF,TRBJ1-1,TRBV11-2,12
ASSPLTTNTEAF,TRBJ1-1,TRBV2,12
ASSPYQGDTGELF,TRBJ2-2,TRBV11-3,13
SVTTGVGGQF,TRBJ2-1,TRBV29-1,10
ASSIDGAPRGFGALH,TRBJ1-6,TRBV19,15
ASSPQGGGGGGELF,TRBJ2-2,TRBV3-1/TRBV3-2,14
ASSSQGGNQPQH,TRBJ1-5,TRBV7-2,12
ASSPRGTENYGYT,TRBJ1-2,TRBV18,13
SAGGISGRNTGELF,TRBJ2-2,TRBV29-1,14
ASSLGAFYGYT,TRBJ1-2,TRBV7-9,11
ASSNRRGVWVEAF,TRBJ1-1,TRBV5-6,13
ASSANGGGQPQH,TRBJ1-5,TRBV2,12
ASSLSLASNTGELF,TRBJ2-2,TRBV5-1,14
ASSFRQGSGELF,TRBJ2-2,TRBV7-2,12
SVEAGPNSGNTIY,TRBJ1-3,TRBV29-1,13